The 31 T cell receptor beta chains reported below all come from one sample, sequenced in a study of identical twins. TCRdb ran MiXCR on the 5' RACE reads and lists one entry per CDR3 protein. The sample lists about 240,000 distinct CDR3 sequences; under 12% were seen once. Sequencing used memory T cells sorted from blood. Every receptor here comes from a man aged 45 to 65 in good health.

In its sample, this clonotype was seen a few times. The V gene is TRBV20-1, the J gene TRBJ1-5, with unresolved D. Trimming stripped 3 bases from V and 1 base from J, with 10 bases between. This CDR3 has 14 residues. CDR1 DFQATT and CDR2 SNEGSKA come from the germline V gene (reference sequence). CDR3 amino acids: CSASKGASNQPQHF. CDR3 DNA sequence: TGCAGTGCTAGTAAGGGAGCAAGCAATCAGCCCCAGCATTTT.

This clonotype came up many times. V usage is TRBV6-2 or TRBV6-3 and J usage is TRBJ2-7; 7 bases fit TRBD2. The CDR3 totals 13 residues. Trimming removed 8 bases from V and 2 bases from J; junction bases left unmatched: 6. The germline V gene has CDR1 MNHEY and CDR2 SVGEGT. This CDR3 is CASCRAGPYEQYF. The CDR3 DNA reads TGTGCCAGCTGTAGAGCGGGGCCCTACGAGCAGTACTTC.

The chain has TRBV20-1 and TRBJ2-7; D might be TRBD1 or TRBD2, each matching 5 bases. With 6 bases removed from V and 2 bases from J, the gap between germline ends came to 20 bases. Germline lookup yields CDR1 DFQATT and CDR2 SNEGSKA (reference sequence). This CDR3 spans 15 amino acids. CDR3 nucleotide sequence: TGCAGTGCGGACAAGAGGGTACTTAGGGCCTACGAGCAGTACTTC. It translates to CSADKRVLRAYEQYF.

V gene TRBV4-3 combines with J gene TRBJ1-4, with D possibly matching TRBD1 (6 bases). Germline V gives CDR1 LGHNA, CDR2 YSLEER. The CDR3 length is 15 residues. Trimming took 4 bases from V and 4 from J, leaving 13 bases between them. For the CDR3, the DNA is TGCGCCAGCAGCCCGGACGGAGGGGGTAATGAAAAACTGTTTTTT. Translated: CASSPDGGGNEKLFF.

This clonotype was counted at least ten times. The chain is built from TRBV5-6 and TRBJ2-7; no clear D. This CDR3 region has 13 residues. CDR1 and CDR2 (germline): SGHDT, YYEEEE. Deletions cut 3 bases from V and 3 bases from J, with 10 bases between. The CDR3 region is CASSSFQLYEQYF. The CDR3 DNA sequence: TGTGCCAGCAGCTCATTCCAGCTCTACGAGCAGTACTTC.

This chain joins TRBV10-2 and TRBJ1-1; D ambiguous. Germline values: CDR1 WSHSY, CDR2 SAAADI. Trimming took 1 base from V and 0 from J, leaving 6 bases between them. The CDR3 loop spans 14 amino acids. CDR3 DNA: TGCGCCAGCAGTGAGTGGGCAATGAACACTGAAGCTTTCTTT. Translated, it gives CASSEWAMNTEAFF.

This clonotype was seen more than once but under ten times. The rearrangement uses TRBV20-1 and TRBJ1-2; TRBD1 is a possible D gene (5 bases). CDR3 length: 13 amino acids. V was trimmed by 5 bases and J by 4 bases, leaving 14 bases between them. In germline, CDR1 is DFQATT, CDR2 SNEGSKA (reference sequence). The CDR3, as DNA: TGCAGTGCTTCCGGGACGGAGCCCTATGGCTACACCTTC. Its translation is CSASGTEPYGYTF.

This clonotype was seen at least ten times. The J gene is TRBJ2-3, the V gene TRBV10-3; D may be TRBD2 (5 bases). The CDR3 runs 12 residues. Germline-derived CDR1 and CDR2 are ENHRY and SYGVKD. V was pared by 6 bases and J by 6 bases, with 10 bases between. The CDR3: CAIRKDSDTQYF. DNA for the CDR3: TGTGCCATCAGGAAGGACTCTGATACGCAGTATTTT.

In its sample, this clonotype was seen many times. The chain couples TRBV29-1 to TRBJ2-1, with 8 bases lining up with TRBD1. The CDR3 consists of 17 residues. CDR1 is SQVTM and CDR2 is ANQGSEA in the germline V gene. The V segment lost 0 bases and the J segment 0 bases; nucleotides outside the gene matches: 7. The CDR3 here is CSVEEARTGSSYNEQFF. The CDR3 DNA is TGCAGCGTTGAAGAGGCACGGACAGGGAGCTCCTACAATGAGCAGTTCTTC.

This clonotype was seen repeatedly, ten times or more. The chain employs TRBV4-1 and TRBJ2-7; 10 bases are shared with TRBD1. After removal of 4 bases from V and 7 bases from J, the junction contained 7 bases not matched to a gene. The CDR3 is 14 residues long. The germline gives CDR1 MGHRA, CDR2 YSYEKL. The CDR3 loop is CASSRGQGFGEQYF. The CDR3 coding sequence is TGCGCCAGCAGCCGGGGACAGGGGTTCGGGGAGCAGTACTTC.

This clonotype was counted a few times. The V call is TRBV21-1, the J call TRBJ1-2. TRBV21-1 is termed a pseudogene. There are 12 residues in the CDR3. The CDR3 bases are TGTGCCAGCAGCAAAGGGACCTATGGCTACACCTTC. It yields the protein CASSKGTYGYTF.

This clonotype was seen only a few times. The rearrangement links TRBV30 to TRBJ2-3; no firm D call. This CDR3 has 14 residues. CDR1 and CDR2 (germline): GTSNPN, SVGIG (reference sequence). V lost 5 bases and J 2 bases, leaving 14 bases between the germline ends. For the CDR3, the DNA is TGTGCCTGGGGAGACTCCTCCTTCACAGATACGCAGTATTTT. Its translation is CAWGDSSFTDTQYF. The full variable domain, rest sourced from reference TRBV30 and TRBJ2-3, is SQTIHQWPATLVQPVGSPLSLECTVEGTSNPNLYWYRQAAGRGLQLLFYSVGIGQISSEVPQNLSASRPQDRQFILSSKKLLLSDSGFYLCAWGDSSFTDTQYFGPGTRLTVL.

This clonotype was observed a few times. The chain uses TRBV3-1 and TRBJ2-7; 12 bases map to TRBD2. The CDR3 has 16 residues. In germline, CDR1 is LGHDT, CDR2 YNNKEL (reference sequence). V lost 0 bases and J lost 7; bases outside the gene matches: 7. CDR3 sequence (DNA): TGTGCCAGCAGCCAAGATCGACTAGCGGGAGTGGGTGAGCAGTACTTC. Translation gives CASSQDRLAGVGEQYF.

This clonotype was counted at least ten times. This sequence joins TRBV7-6 and TRBJ2-1, with 12 bases fitting TRBD2. Germline-derived CDR1 and CDR2 are SGHVS and FNYEAQ. CDR3 length equals 15 residues. The ends lost 6 bases at V and 7 bases at J; junction bases unmatched: 7. The CDR3 DNA sequence: TGTGCCAGCAGTTCTAGCGGGAGGGCCGCAAATGAGCAGTTCTTC. Translation: CASSSSGRAANEQFF. The full variable domain, rest sourced from reference TRBV7-6 and TRBJ2-1, is GAGVSQSPRYKVTKRGQDVALRCDPISGHVSLYWYRQALGQGPEFLTYFNYEAQQDKSGLPNDRFSAERPEGSISTLTIQRTEQRDSAMYRCASSSSGRAANEQFFGPGTRLTVL.

This clonotype has a handful of counts. The V gene is TRBV2, the J gene TRBJ1-5; 11 bases align to TRBD1. Looked up from germline, CDR1 is SNHLY and CDR2 is FYNNEI. J gave up 3 bases and V 4 bases, and 8 bases lay outside the gene matches. The CDR3 totals 17 residues. This CDR3 is CASSVPGQGADNQPQHF. The CDR3 bases are TGTGCCAGCAGTGTCCCAGGACAGGGGGCGGACAATCAGCCCCAGCATTTT.

The sample holds many counts of this clonotype. V gene TRBV5-1 combines with J gene TRBJ2-7, with 9 bases that match TRBD1. V trimming: 4 bases; J trimming: 4 bases; junction bases outside the gene matches: 12. The CDR3 length is 16 residues. In germline, CDR1 is SGHRS, CDR2 YFSETQ. The CDR3 loop is CASSPSTGGIGYEQYF. The DNA of the CDR3 is TGCGCCAGCAGCCCGTCAACAGGGGGCATCGGATACGAGCAGTACTTC.

There are many counts of this clonotype. J is TRBJ2-5 and V is TRBV20-1, with TRBD2 matching over 12 bases. CDR3 length: 14 amino acids. Germline lookup yields CDR1 DFQATT and CDR2 SNEGSKA (reference sequence). V was pared by 4 bases and J by 4 bases, with 4 bases of the junction left unmatched. CDR3 residues: CSATTSGRGETQYF. For the CDR3, the DNA is TGCAGTGCTACGACTAGCGGGAGAGGAGAGACCCAGTACTTC.

This clonotype was counted at least ten times. The chain combines TRBV28 with TRBJ1-4; 11 bases map to TRBD1. V lost 6 bases to trimming and J lost 7 bases; unmatched junction nucleotides: 10. CDR1 MDHEN and CDR2 SYDVKM come from the germline V gene. CDR3 length equals 16 residues. CDR3 DNA sequence: TGTGCCAGCAGGCCTCTCCGGGACAGGGGGAGTGAAAAACTGTTTTTT. It translates to CASRPLRDRGSEKLFF.

The V call is TRBV20-1, the J call TRBJ1-2, with D possibly matching TRBD1 (6 bases). Looked up from germline, CDR1 is DFQATT and CDR2 is SNEGSKA (reference sequence). V lost 1 base and J lost 2, with 11 bases in between. The CDR3 runs to 14 residues. This CDR3 reads CSARVPTGNYGYTF. The CDR3 DNA is TGCAGTGCTAGAGTTCCCACAGGGAACTATGGCTACACCTTC.

The chain joins TRBV24-1 to TRBJ1-2; 8 nucleotides line up with TRBD1. This CDR3 region has 13 residues. V was clipped by 10 bases and J by 3 bases; unmatched bases: 6. The germline V gene encodes CDR1 KGHDR and CDR2 SFDVKD. In DNA form, the CDR3 reads TGTGCCACTATGGACAGGGAGGACTATGGCTACACCTTC. It yields the protein CATMDREDYGYTF.

This clonotype was detected only a few times. The chain employs TRBV18 and TRBJ2-2, with D tentatively TRBD1 (5 bases). The germline V and J ends were trimmed by 3 bases and 6 bases, with 8 bases remaining between them. The germline gives CDR1 KGHSH, CDR2 LQKENI. The CDR3 length is 13 residues. Here the CDR3 reads CASSPSGSGELFF. The CDR3 DNA reads TGTGCCAGCTCACCTTCAGGGTCCGGGGAGCTGTTTTTT.

A few counts support this clonotype. The chain employs TRBV5-1 and TRBJ1-2, with TRBD1 matching 7 bases. Germline V lookup: CDR1 SGHRS, CDR2 YFSETQ. This CDR3 comprises 14 residues. The V segment lost 1 base and the J segment 7 bases; nucleotides outside the gene matches: 7. CDR3 residues: CASSLMRQGSGYTF. The DNA for the CDR3 is TGCGCCAGCAGCTTGATGCGACAGGGTAGTGGCTACACCTTC.

This clonotype was recorded many times. This chain links TRBV6-2 or TRBV6-3 with TRBJ2-7, with D perhaps TRBD1 or TRBD2 (6 bases each). With 5 bases removed from V and 4 bases from J, the gap between germline ends came to 15 bases. In germline, CDR1 is MNHEY, CDR2 SVGEGT. The CDR3 contains 14 residues. This chain's CDR3 is CASSLHRGPYEQYF. The CDR3, as DNA: TGTGCCAGCAGTCTACACCGGGGGCCGTACGAGCAGTACTTC.

This clonotype occurred many times. CDR3 residues: CASSLNRGDEKLFF. CDR3 DNA sequence: TGTGCCAGCAGCTTAAACCGGGGTGATGAAAAACTGTTTTTT. J is TRBJ1-4 and V is TRBV7-9, with no clear D. Trimming left V 2 bases short and J 6 bases short, with 10 bases between. This CDR3 region has 14 residues. Per the germline V gene, CDR1 is SEHNR and CDR2 is FQNEAQ (reference sequence). Drawing the rest from reference TRBV7-9 and TRBJ1-4, the complete variable domain is DTGVSQNPRHKITKRGQNVTFRCDPISEHNRLYWYRQTLGQGPEFLTYFQNEAQLEKSRLLSDRFSAERPKGSFSTLEIQRTEQGDSAMYLCASSLNRGDEKLFFGSGTQLSVL.

Only a few counts were recorded for this clonotype. The chain combines TRBV20-1 with TRBJ2-1; 8 bases match TRBD2. The CDR3 covers 16 residues. Trimming removed 0 bases from V and 5 bases from J; junction bases left unmatched: 9. Germline CDR1 reads DFQATT; CDR2 reads SNEGSKA (reference sequence). CDR3 sequence (DNA): TGCAGTGCTAGAGATCGCGGCGGGAGGACGCACAATGAGCAGTTCTTC. It is translated as CSARDRGGRTHNEQFF.

This clonotype was seen repeatedly, ten times or more. The V and J genes are TRBV4-3 and TRBJ2-1; D is possibly TRBD1 or TRBD2 (6 bases each). Germline CDR1 is LGHNA and CDR2 is YSLEER. CDR3 length: 14 amino acids. The V end was cut by 0 bases, the J end by 10 bases, with 13 bases between. The CDR3 bases are TGCGCCAGCAGCCAAGACAGGGGACGGGAGGAGCAGTTCTTC. As protein: CASSQDRGREEQFF.

The table lists this clonotype with a few counts. This chain connects TRBV19 to TRBJ1-6; D is uncertain. Germline V gene sequence: CDR1 LNHDA, CDR2 SQIVND (reference sequence). V was clipped by 3 bases and J by 8 bases, with 11 bases between them. This CDR3 comprises 14 residues. The CDR3 region has the DNA TGTGCCAGTAGTATTGTGGGAGGCGATTCACCCCTCCACTTT. This codes for CASSIVGGDSPLHF.

V and J are TRBV7-1 and TRBJ2-3; perhaps TRBD1 as D (6 bases). TRBV7-1 has ORF status, its function being uncertain. The CDR3 contains 14 residues. V lost 5 bases and J lost 8, with 17 bases in between. The CDR3 bases are TGTGCCAGCAGCCCACAGGGAGTCTTTTTTACGCAGTATTTT. Translation gives CASSPQGVFFTQYF.

The table lists this clonotype with a few counts. The chain recombines TRBV30 with TRBJ1-5, with D uncertain. With 0 bases removed from V and 4 bases from J, the gap between germline ends came to 13 bases. CDR1 is GTSNPN and CDR2 is SVGIG in the germline V gene (reference sequence). This CDR3 region has 15 residues. CDR3 region: CAWSVYGSLNQPQHF. The CDR3 nucleotides are TGTGCCTGGAGTGTTTACGGATCACTAAATCAGCCCCAGCATTTT.

This clonotype has at least ten counts. V and J are TRBV10-3 and TRBJ1-3; TRBD1 might be the D (5 bases). The CDR3 is 18 amino acids. V dropped 6 bases and J dropped 4 bases, with 25 bases sitting between them. Germline V lookup: CDR1 ENHRY, CDR2 SYGVKD. Here the CDR3 DNA reads TGTGCCATCAGGACAACGGGGCAGCATAATGCTGGGGGAAACACCATATATTTT. Residues: CAIRTTGQHNAGGNTIYF.

The table lists this clonotype with a few counts. The rearrangement joins TRBV4-1 to TRBJ1-2; D call uncertain. CDR3 size: 14 residues. The germline V and J ends were trimmed by 0 bases and 7 bases, with 12 bases remaining between them. Germline V gene lookup returns CDR1 MGHRA and CDR2 YSYEKL. CDR3 region: CASSQESRIGGYTF. CDR3 bases: TGCGCCAGCAGCCAAGAATCCCGAATTGGTGGCTACACCTTC.